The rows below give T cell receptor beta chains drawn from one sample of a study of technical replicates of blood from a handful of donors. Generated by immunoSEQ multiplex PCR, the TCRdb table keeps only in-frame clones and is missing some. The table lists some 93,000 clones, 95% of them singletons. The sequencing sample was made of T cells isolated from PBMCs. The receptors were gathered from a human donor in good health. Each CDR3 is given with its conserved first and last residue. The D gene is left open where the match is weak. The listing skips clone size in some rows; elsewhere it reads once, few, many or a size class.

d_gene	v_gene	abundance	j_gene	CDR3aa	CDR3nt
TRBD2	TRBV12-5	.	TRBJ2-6	CASGLGPKGGESSGANVLTF	TGTGCTAGTGGTTTGGGACCCAAGGGAGGGGAATCCTCTGGGGCCAACGTCCTGACTTTC
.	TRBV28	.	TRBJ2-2	CASSLGLLNTGELFF	TGTGCCAGCAGTTTGGGACTTCTGAACACCGGGGAGCTGTTTTTT
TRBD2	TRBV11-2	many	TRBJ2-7	CASRWKGLADLSGYEQYF	TGTGCCAGCAGATGGAAGGGACTAGCGGACTTATCGGGGTACGAGCAGTACTTC
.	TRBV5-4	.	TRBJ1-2	CASSLAGGPFYGYTF	TGTGCCAGCAGCTTGGCCGGGGGACCCTTCTATGGCTACACCTTC
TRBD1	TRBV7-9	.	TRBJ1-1	CASSPWTGLEGTEAFF	TGTGCCAGCAGCCCGTGGACAGGGCTCGAGGGGACTGAAGCTTTCTTT
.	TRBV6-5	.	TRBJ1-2	CASRGQGSGYTF	TGTGCCAGCAGGGGGCAGGGTTCTGGCTACACCTTC
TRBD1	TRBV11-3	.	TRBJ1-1	CASTLDRDTEAFF	TGTGCCAGCACCCTTGACAGGGACACTGAAGCTTTCTTT
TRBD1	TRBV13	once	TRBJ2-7	CASSFTTGTGPYEQYF	TGTGCCAGCAGCTTTACCACCGGGACAGGGCCGTACGAGCAGTACTTC
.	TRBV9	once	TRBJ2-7	CASSVAESTLTSYEQYF	TGTGCCAGCAGCGTAGCTGAGAGCACTCTCACCTCCTACGAGCAGTACTTC
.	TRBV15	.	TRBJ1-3	CATSPRSGLQGTGNTIYF	TGTGCCACCAGCCCCCGGTCGGGGCTCCAGGGGACTGGAAACACCATATATTTT
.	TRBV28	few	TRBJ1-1	CASRNTMNTEAFF	TGTGCCAGTAGGAACACTATGAACACTGAAGCTTTCTTT
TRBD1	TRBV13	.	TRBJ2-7	CASSSRQGRANEQYF	TGTGCCAGCAGCTCCCGACAGGGAAGAGCTAACGAGCAGTACTTC
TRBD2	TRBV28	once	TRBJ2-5	CASSFVVAGLQETQYF	TGTGCCAGCAGTTTTGTGGTAGCGGGCCTCCAAGAGACCCAGTACTTC
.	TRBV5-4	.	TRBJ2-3	CASSLGGASTDTQYF	TGTGCCAGCAGCTTGGGCGGGGCTAGCACAGATACGCAGTATTTT
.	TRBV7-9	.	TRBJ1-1	CASISIAGAMNTEAFF	TGTGCCAGCATCTCTATCGCAGGGGCGATGAACACTGAAGCTTTCTTT
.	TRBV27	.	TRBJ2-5	CASSLLGVFHETQYF	TGTGCCAGCAGTTTATTAGGGGTTTTTCACGAGACCCAGTACTTC
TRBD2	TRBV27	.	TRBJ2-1	CASSFELAVFDEQFF	TGTGCCAGCAGTTTTGAACTAGCGGTGTTCGATGAGCAGTTCTTC
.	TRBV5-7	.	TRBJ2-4	CASSPDSILAKNIQYF	TGTGCCAGCAGCCCCGACAGCATACTAGCCAAAAACATTCAGTACTTC